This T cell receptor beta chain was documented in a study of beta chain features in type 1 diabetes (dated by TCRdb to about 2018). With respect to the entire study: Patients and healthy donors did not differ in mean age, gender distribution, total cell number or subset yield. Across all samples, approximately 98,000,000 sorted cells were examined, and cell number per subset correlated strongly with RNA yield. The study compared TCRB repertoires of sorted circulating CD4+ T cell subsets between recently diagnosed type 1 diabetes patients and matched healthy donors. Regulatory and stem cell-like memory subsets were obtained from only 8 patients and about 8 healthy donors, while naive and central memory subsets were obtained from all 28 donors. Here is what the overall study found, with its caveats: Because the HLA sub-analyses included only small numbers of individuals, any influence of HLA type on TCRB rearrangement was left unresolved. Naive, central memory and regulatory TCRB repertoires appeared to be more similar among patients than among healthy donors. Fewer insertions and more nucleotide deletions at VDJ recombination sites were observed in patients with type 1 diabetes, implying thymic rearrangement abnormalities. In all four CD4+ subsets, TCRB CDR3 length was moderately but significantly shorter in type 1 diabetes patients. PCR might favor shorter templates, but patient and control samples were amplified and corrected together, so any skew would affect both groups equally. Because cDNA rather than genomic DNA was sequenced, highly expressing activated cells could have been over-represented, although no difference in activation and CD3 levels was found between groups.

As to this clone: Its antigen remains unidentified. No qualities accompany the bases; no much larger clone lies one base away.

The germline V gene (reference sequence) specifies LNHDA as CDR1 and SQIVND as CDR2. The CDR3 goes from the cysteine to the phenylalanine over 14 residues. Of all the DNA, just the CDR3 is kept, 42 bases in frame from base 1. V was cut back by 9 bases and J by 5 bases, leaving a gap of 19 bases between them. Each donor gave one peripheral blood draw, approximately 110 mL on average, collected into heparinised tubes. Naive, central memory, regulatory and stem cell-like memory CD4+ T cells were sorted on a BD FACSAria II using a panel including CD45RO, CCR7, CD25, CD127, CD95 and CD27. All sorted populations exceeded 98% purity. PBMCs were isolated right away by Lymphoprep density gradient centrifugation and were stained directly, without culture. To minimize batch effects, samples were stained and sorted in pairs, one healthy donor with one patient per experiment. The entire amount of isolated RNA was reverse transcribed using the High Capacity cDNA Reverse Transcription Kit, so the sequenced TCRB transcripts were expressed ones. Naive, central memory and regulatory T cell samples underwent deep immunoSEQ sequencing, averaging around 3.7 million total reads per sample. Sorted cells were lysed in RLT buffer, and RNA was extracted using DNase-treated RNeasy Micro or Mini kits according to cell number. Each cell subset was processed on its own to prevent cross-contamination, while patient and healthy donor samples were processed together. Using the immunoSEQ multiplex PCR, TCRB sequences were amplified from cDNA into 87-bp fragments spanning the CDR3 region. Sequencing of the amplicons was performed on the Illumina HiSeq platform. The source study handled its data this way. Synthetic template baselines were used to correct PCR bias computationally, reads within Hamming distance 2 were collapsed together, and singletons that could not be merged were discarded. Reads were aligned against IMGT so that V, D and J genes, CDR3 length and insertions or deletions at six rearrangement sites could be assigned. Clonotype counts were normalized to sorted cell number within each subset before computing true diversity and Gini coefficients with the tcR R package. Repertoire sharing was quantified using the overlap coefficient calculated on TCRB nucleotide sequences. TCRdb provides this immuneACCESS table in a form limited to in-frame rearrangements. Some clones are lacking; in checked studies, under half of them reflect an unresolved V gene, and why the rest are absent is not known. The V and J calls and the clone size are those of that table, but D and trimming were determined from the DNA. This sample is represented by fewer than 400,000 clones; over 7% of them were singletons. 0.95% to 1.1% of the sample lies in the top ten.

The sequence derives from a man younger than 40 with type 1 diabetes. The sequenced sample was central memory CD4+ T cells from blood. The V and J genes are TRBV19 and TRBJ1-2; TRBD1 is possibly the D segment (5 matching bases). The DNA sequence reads TGTGCCAGCCAAAGGTTGGGGGACCAATATGGCTACACCTTC. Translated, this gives CASQRLGDQYGYTF. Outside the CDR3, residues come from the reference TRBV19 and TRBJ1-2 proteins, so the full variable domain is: DGGITQSPKYLFRKEGQNVTLSCEQNLNHDAMYWYRQDPGQGLRLIYYSQIVNDFQKGDIAEGYSVSREKKESFPLTVTSAQKNPTAFYLCASQRLGDQYGYTFGSGTRLTVV.